The rows below give T cell receptor beta chains drawn from one sample of a study of T-cell memory formation after mild COVID-19. TCRdb ran MiXCR on the 5' RACE reads and lists one entry per CDR3 protein. This sample carries around 110,000 distinct CDR3 sequences, over 13% of them seen once, and the ten largest clones take less than 45%. The specimen sequenced was PBMCs or a T cell subset sorted from them (not recorded which). All receptors derive from a man younger than 35 who had mild COVID-19 (a few samples of this study predate the infection). Cell type and time point are not known. Both conserved end residues are part of each CDR3.

cdr3_aa: CASFSGGVNNEQFF
j_call: TRBJ2-1
v_call: TRBV5-4

cdr3_aa: CASSFGSGGYTF
j_call: TRBJ1-2
v_call: TRBV27

cdr3_aa: CASSEGGTRETQYF
j_call: TRBJ2-5
v_call: TRBV9

cdr3_aa: CASSQVERGALGDTQYF
j_call: TRBJ2-3
v_call: TRBV4-1

cdr3_aa: CASSRGPDRWAYEQYF
j_call: TRBJ2-7
v_call: TRBV4-1

cdr3_aa: CASSWGPPSGNQPQHF
j_call: TRBJ1-5
v_call: TRBV12-3/TRBV12-4

cdr3_aa: CASSAEVVDEQYF
j_call: TRBJ2-7
v_call: TRBV9

cdr3_aa: CASSQDPGPEEPLHF
j_call: TRBJ1-6
v_call: TRBV4-2

cdr3_aa: CASSAPDRTYEQYF
j_call: TRBJ2-7
v_call: TRBV9

cdr3_aa: CASREGTSEGDTQYF
j_call: TRBJ2-3
v_call: TRBV7-8

cdr3_aa: CASTLMGMAGELFF
j_call: TRBJ2-2
v_call: TRBV6-5

cdr3_aa: CASSQVGNYEQYF
j_call: TRBJ2-7
v_call: TRBV3-1

cdr3_aa: CSHWGTKGNEQFF
j_call: TRBJ2-1
v_call: TRBV29-1

cdr3_aa: CASSSASSGGARDTQYF
j_call: TRBJ2-3
v_call: TRBV6-6

cdr3_aa: CASSQDAGGYNEQFF
j_call: TRBJ2-1
v_call: TRBV4-2

cdr3_aa: CASSLEGHQPQHF
j_call: TRBJ1-5
v_call: TRBV5-5

cdr3_aa: CSARDSSGGDLLTDTQYF
j_call: TRBJ2-3
v_call: TRBV20-1

cdr3_aa: CASRQKARNSPLHF
j_call: TRBJ1-6
v_call: TRBV3-1

cdr3_aa: CASSFGQGSQETQYF
j_call: TRBJ2-5
v_call: TRBV5-5

cdr3_aa: CASSPMVTAMNTEAFF
j_call: TRBJ1-1
v_call: TRBV7-9

cdr3_aa: CSVRGGGGGELFF
j_call: TRBJ2-2
v_call: TRBV29-1

cdr3_aa: CASSEYELAGEPYEQYF
j_call: TRBJ2-7
v_call: TRBV25-1

cdr3_aa: CASSDNGMGVGSGANVLTF
j_call: TRBJ2-6
v_call: TRBV4-3

cdr3_aa: CASSLASGHPYEQYF
j_call: TRBJ2-7
v_call: TRBV11-1

cdr3_aa: CASSQPGTGGSGELFF
j_call: TRBJ2-2
v_call: TRBV4-1

cdr3_aa: CASSSEGLWELFF
j_call: TRBJ2-2
v_call: TRBV7-9

cdr3_aa: CASSLGGGSEAFF
j_call: TRBJ1-1
v_call: TRBV12-3/TRBV12-4

cdr3_aa: CASSLGLGRWFF
j_call: TRBJ1-4
v_call: TRBV5-1

cdr3_aa: CATRREQGNTEAFF
j_call: TRBJ1-1
v_call: TRBV10-3

cdr3_aa: CASTVEMGYEQYF
j_call: TRBJ2-7
v_call: TRBV5-1

cdr3_aa: CSADTANYGYTF
j_call: TRBJ1-2
v_call: TRBV20-1

cdr3_aa: CASSLESQPQHF
j_call: TRBJ1-5
v_call: TRBV7-9

cdr3_aa: CASSSPGSETQYF
j_call: TRBJ2-5
v_call: TRBV7-9

cdr3_aa: CASSESRGAAKNIQYF
j_call: TRBJ2-4
v_call: TRBV25-1

cdr3_aa: CASSVERSSSPIEQYF
j_call: TRBJ2-7
v_call: TRBV9

cdr3_aa: CASSRDRVNTEAFF
j_call: TRBJ1-1
v_call: TRBV12-3/TRBV12-4

cdr3_aa: CASSLGTGGSNTEAFF
j_call: TRBJ1-1
v_call: TRBV4-3

cdr3_aa: CASSVEGGAYGYTF
j_call: TRBJ1-2
v_call: TRBV9

cdr3_aa: CASSPRTTSTDTQYF
j_call: TRBJ2-3
v_call: TRBV7-3

cdr3_aa: CASSSPELRYGYTF
j_call: TRBJ1-2
v_call: TRBV12-3/TRBV12-4

cdr3_aa: CASSLFLGNEQFF
j_call: TRBJ2-1
v_call: TRBV7-7

cdr3_aa: CASSPRLGAEQFF
j_call: TRBJ2-1
v_call: TRBV19

cdr3_aa: CASSLDRGIRNTGELFF
j_call: TRBJ2-2
v_call: TRBV12-3/TRBV12-4

cdr3_aa: CASSQPTGGGETQYF
j_call: TRBJ2-5
v_call: TRBV25-1

cdr3_aa: CASRRKVEAFF
j_call: TRBJ1-1
v_call: TRBV6-2/TRBV6-3